The TCR beta chain described here comes from a study of T-cell reconstitution after alpha-beta-depleted transplantation in children. Study-level findings and limits: Where alpha-beta T cells came from about two months after transplant was reportedly several hundred expanded graft clones. At one year after transplant, newly produced T cells mostly accounted for T-cell counts and diversity.

About this clonotype: Antigen: not known.

Unique molecular identifiers were incorporated during preparation of the TCRbeta library. TCRdb processed the PCR reads anew with MiXCR; each CDR3 protein has one entry. In the table there are about 120,000 distinct CDR3 sequences, about 9.3% of which are singletons. Trimming shortened V by 0 bases and J by 1 base, and 15 bases separated the two germline ends. CDR1 and CDR2 from the germline V gene are MGHRA and YSYEKL. The CDR3 extends over 18 amino acids. The input for sequencing was PBMCs, taken before TCRalphabeta/CD19-depleted stem cell transplant. The receptor's source is a boy under 10 years old with acute lymphoblastic leukemia, due to receive a stem cell transplant. The V gene is TRBV4-1, the J gene TRBJ1-4; D gene uncertain. CDR3 sequence (DNA): TGCGCCAGCAGCCAAGAGGATCTTACGACGGGAACTAATGAAAAACTGTTTTTT. Its translation: CASSQEDLTTGTNEKLFF.